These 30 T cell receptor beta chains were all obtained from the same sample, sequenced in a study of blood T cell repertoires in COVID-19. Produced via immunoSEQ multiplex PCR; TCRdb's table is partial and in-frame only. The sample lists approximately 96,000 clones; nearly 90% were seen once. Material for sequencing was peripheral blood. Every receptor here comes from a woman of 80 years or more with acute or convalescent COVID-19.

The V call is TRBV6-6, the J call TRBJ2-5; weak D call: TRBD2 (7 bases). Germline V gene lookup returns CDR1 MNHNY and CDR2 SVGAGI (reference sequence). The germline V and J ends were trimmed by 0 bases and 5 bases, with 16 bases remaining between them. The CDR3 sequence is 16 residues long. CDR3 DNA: TGTGCCAGCAGTTACTCAGCGGGGTTAAGGGGGGAGACCCAGTACTTC. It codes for CASSYSAGLRGETQYF.

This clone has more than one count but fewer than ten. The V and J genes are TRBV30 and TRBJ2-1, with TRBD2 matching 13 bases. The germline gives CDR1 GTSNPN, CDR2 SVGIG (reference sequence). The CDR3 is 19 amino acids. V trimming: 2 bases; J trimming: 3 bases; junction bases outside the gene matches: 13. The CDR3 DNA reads TGTGCCTGGAGTTTCTTACTAGCGGGAGGGCCGGGAGGCTACAATGAGCAGTTCTTC. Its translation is CAWSFLLAGGPGGYNEQFF.

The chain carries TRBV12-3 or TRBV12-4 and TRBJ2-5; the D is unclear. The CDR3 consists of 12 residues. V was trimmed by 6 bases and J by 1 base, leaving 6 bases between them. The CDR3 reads CASSLGQETQYF. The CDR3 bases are TGTGCCAGCAGCCTCGGCCAAGAGACCCAGTACTTC.

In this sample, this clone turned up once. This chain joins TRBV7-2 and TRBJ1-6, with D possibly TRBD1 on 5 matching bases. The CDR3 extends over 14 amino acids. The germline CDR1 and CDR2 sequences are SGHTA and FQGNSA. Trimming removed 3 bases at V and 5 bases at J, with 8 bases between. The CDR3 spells CASSFGGDNSPLHF. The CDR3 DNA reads TGTGCCAGCAGCTTCGGGGGTGATAATTCACCCCTCCACTTT.

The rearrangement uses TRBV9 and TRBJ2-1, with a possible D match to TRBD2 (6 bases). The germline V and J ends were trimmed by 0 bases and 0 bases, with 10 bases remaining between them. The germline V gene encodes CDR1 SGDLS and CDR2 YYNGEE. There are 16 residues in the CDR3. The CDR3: CASSVAGGNSYNEQFF. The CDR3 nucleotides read TGTGCCAGCAGCGTAGCTGGCGGGAACTCCTACAATGAGCAGTTCTTC.

The CDR3 here is CASREEFETQYF. The CDR3 region has the DNA TGTGCCAGCAGGGAGGAGTTTGAGACCCAGTACTTC. The gene calls are TRBV11-3 and TRBJ2-5; a weak D match, TRBD2 (5 bases). The CDR3 totals 12 residues. Trimming removed 6 bases at V and 5 bases at J, with 10 bases between. Looked up from germline, CDR1 is SGHNT and CDR2 is YENEEA.

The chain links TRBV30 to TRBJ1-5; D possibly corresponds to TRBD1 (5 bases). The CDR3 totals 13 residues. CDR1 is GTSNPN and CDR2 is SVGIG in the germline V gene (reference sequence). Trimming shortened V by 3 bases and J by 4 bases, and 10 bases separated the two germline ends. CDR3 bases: TGTGCCTGGAGGGAAGGGGCGAATCAGCCCCAGCATTTT. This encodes CAWREGANQPQHF.

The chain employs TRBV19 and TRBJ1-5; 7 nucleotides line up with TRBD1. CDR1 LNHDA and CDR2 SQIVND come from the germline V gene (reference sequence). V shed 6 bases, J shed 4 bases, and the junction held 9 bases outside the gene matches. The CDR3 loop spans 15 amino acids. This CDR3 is CASSARGTVNQPQHF. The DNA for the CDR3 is TGTGCCAGTAGCGCGAGAGGGACAGTAAATCAGCCCCAGCATTTT.

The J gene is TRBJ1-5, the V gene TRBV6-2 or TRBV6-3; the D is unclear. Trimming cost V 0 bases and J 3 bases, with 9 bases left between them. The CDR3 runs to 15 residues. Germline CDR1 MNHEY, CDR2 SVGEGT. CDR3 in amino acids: CASSYSTVVNQPQHF. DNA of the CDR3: TGTGCCAGCAGTTACTCCACAGTTGTCAATCAGCCCCAGCATTTT.

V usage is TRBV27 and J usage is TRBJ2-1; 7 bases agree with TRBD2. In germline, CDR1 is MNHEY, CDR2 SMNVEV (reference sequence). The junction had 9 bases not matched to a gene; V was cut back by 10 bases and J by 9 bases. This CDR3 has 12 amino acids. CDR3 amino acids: CATRLALGEQFF. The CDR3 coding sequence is TGTGCCACCCGACTAGCCCTCGGTGAGCAGTTCTTC.

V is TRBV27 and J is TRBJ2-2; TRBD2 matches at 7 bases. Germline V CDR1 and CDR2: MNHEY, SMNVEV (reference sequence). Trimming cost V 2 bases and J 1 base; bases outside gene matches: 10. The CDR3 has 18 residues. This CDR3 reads CASSLRGLSGLNTGELFF. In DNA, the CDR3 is TGTGCCAGCAGTTTAAGGGGACTTAGCGGGCTGAACACCGGGGAGCTGTTTTTT.

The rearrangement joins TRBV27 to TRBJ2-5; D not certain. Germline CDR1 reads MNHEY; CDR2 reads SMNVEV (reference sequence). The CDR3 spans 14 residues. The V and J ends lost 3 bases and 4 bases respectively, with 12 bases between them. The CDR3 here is CASSFPGRPETQYF. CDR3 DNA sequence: TGTGCCAGCAGTTTCCCAGGCAGGCCAGAGACCCAGTACTTC.

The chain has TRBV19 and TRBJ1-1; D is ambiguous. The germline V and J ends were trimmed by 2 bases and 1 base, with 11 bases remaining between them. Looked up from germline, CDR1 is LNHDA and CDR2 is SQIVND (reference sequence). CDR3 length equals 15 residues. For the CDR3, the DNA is TGTGCCAGTAGTATACAGGCAGCCGAGAACACTGAAGCTTTCTTT. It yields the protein CASSIQAAENTEAFF. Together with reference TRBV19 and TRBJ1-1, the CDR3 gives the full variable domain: DGGITQSPKYLFRKEGQNVTLSCEQNLNHDAMYWYRQDPGQGLRLIYYSQIVNDFQKGDIAEGYSVSREKKESFPLTVTSAQKNPTAFYLCASSIQAAENTEAFFGQGTRLTVV.

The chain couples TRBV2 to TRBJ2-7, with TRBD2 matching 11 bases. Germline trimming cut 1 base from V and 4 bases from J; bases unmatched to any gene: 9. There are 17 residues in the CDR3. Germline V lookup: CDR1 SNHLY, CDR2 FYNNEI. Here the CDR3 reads CASSEGGIAGGLYEQYF. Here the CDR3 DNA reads TGTGCCAGCAGTGAAGGTGGTATAGCGGGAGGGTTGTACGAGCAGTACTTC.

The CDR3 loop reads CASSTGGRYGYTF. The DNA of the CDR3 is TGTGCCAGCAGCACCGGGGGTAGATATGGCTACACCTTC. The V gene is TRBV5-6, the J gene TRBJ1-2, with D possibly being TRBD1 (5 bases). The CDR3 sequence is 13 residues long. V lost 4 bases and J 5 bases, leaving 12 bases between the germline ends. In germline, CDR1 is SGHDT, CDR2 YYEEEE.

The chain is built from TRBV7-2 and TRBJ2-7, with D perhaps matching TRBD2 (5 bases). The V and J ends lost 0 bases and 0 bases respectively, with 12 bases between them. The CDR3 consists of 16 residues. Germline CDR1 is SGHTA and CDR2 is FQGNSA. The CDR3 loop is CASSLALKAVSYEQYF. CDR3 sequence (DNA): TGTGCCAGCAGCTTAGCGCTGAAAGCGGTCTCCTACGAGCAGTACTTC.

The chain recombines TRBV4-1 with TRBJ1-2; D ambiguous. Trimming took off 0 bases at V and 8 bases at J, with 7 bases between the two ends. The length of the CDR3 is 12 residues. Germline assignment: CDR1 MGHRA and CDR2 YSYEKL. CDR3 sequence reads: CASSQDVEGYTF. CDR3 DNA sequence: TGCGCCAGCAGCCAAGATGTCGAGGGCTACACCTTC.

DNA of the CDR3: TGTGCCAGCAGTCCCAGGGGGGACGAGACCCAGTACTTC. Translating gives CASSPRGDETQYF. The V call is TRBV27, the J call TRBJ2-5; D possibly corresponds to TRBD1 (7 bases). V was pared by 5 bases and J by 5 bases, with 12 bases between. Germline V gene lookup returns CDR1 MNHEY and CDR2 SMNVEV (reference sequence). The CDR3 totals 13 residues.

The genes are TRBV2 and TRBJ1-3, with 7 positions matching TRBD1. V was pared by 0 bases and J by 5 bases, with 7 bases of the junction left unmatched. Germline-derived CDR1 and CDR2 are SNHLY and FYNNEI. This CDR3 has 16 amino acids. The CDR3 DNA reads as TGTGCCAGCAGTGAAGCAGAGACAGGGAAGAGAAACACCATATATTTT. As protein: CASSEAETGKRNTIYF.

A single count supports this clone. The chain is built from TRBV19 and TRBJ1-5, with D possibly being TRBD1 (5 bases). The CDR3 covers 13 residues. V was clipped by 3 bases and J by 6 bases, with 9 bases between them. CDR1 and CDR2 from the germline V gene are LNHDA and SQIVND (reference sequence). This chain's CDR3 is CASSIQGSQPQHF. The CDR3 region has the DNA TGTGCCAGTAGTATTCAGGGCTCTCAGCCCCAGCATTTT.

CDR3 amino acids: CASAPGSLPYEQYF. The CDR3 DNA reads as TGTGCCAGTGCGCCGGGGTCCCTTCCCTACGAGCAGTACTTC. This chain joins TRBV9 and TRBJ2-7; D may be TRBD2 (5 bases). The CDR3 sequence is 14 residues long. Trimming removed 8 bases from V and 2 bases from J, with 17 bases in between. From germline, CDR1 is SGDLS and CDR2 YYNGEE.

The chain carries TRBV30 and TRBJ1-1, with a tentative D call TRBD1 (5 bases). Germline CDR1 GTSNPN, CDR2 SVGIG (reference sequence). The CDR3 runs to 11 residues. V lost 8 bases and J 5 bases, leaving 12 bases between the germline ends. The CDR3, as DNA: TGTGCCGGGGGGGGAGGAACTGAAGCTTTCTTT. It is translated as CAGGGGTEAFF.

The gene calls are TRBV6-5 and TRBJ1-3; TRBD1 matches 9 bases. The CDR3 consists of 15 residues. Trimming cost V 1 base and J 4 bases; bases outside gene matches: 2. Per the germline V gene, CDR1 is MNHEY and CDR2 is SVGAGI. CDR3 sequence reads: CASSYYRGPGNTIYF. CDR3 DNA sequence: TGTGCCAGCAGTTACTACAGGGGGCCAGGAAACACCATATATTTT.

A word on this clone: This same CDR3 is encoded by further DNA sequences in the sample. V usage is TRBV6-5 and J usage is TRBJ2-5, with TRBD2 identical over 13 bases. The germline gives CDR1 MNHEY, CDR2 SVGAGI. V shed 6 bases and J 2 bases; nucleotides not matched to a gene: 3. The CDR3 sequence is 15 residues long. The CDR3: CASSRLAGGQETQYF. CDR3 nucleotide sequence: TGTGCCAGCAGCCGACTAGCGGGAGGACAAGAGACCCAGTACTTC.

In nucleotides, the CDR3 is TGTGCCAGCTCACCGGGCCAAATACAAAATCAGCCCCAGCATTTT. It codes for CASSPGQIQNQPQHF. The chain employs TRBV18 and TRBJ1-5; D unclear. Per the germline V gene, CDR1 is KGHSH and CDR2 is LQKENI. The CDR3 has 15 residues. V lost 3 bases to trimming and J lost 4 bases, with 13 bases between them.

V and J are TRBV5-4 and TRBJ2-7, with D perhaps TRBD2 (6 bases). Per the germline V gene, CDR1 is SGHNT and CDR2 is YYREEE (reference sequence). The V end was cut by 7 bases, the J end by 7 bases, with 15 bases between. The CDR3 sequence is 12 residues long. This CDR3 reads CASAAGSGEQYF. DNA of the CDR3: TGTGCCAGCGCTGCGGGATCTGGTGAGCAGTACTTC.

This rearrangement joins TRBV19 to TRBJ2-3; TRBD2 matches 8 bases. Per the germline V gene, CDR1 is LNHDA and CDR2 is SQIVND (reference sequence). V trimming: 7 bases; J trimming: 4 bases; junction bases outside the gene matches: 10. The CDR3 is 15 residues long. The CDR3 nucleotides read TGTGCCAGTACTCCAACGGGGGGGCGCGCAGATACGCAGTATTTT. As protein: CASTPTGGRADTQYF.

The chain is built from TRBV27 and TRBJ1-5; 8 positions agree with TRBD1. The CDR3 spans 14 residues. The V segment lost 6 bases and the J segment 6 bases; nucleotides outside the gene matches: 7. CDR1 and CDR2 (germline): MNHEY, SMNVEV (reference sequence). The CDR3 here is CASRRQGMGQPQHF. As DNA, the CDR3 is TGTGCCAGCAGGCGACAGGGGATGGGTCAGCCCCAGCATTTT.

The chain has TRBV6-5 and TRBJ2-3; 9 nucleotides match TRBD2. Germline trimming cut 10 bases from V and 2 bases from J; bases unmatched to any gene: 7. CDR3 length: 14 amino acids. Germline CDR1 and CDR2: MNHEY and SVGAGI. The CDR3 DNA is TGTGCCACCCGAGCGGGGGGCTTCACAGATACGCAGTATTTT. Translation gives CATRAGGFTDTQYF.

Here the CDR3 reads CASSPRGQGLYGYTF. CDR3 bases: TGTGCCAGCAGCCCCCGGGGACAGGGCCTCTATGGCTACACCTTC. The chain is built from TRBV6-5 and TRBJ1-2; 9 bases fit TRBD1. With 6 bases clipped from V and 4 bases from J, the junction kept 9 bases outside the gene matches. Germline loops: CDR1 MNHEY, CDR2 SVGAGI. The length of the CDR3 is 15 residues.